A single sample is the source of the 27 T cell receptor beta chains below, sequenced in a study of T-cell memory formation after mild COVID-19. A single record per CDR3 protein comes from TCRdb applying MiXCR to the 5' RACE reads. The repertoire holds 210,000 or so distinct CDR3 sequences, around 18% seen once, with about 2.4% in the top ten. The sequenced sample was PBMCs or a T cell subset sorted from them (not recorded which). The receptors shown here come from an adult woman who had mild COVID-19 (a few samples of this study predate the infection). Cell type and time point are not known.

This clonotype was observed a few times. This chain connects TRBV7-8 to TRBJ2-7; the match to TRBD1 covers 9 bases. From germline, CDR1 is SGHVS and CDR2 FQNEAQ. V gave up 5 bases and J gave up 6 bases; unmatched junction bases: 5. The CDR3 runs to 13 residues. The CDR3 DNA sequence: TGTGCCAGCAGCCCCGGGACAGGGTCCGAGCAGTACTTC. As protein: CASSPGTGSEQYF.

The CDR3 DNA reads as TGTGCCAGCAGTTTATGGGGCCAGTTCGGCTCAAAACTGTTTTTT. Its translation: CASSLWGQFGSKLFF. The V and J genes are TRBV27 and TRBJ1-4, with TRBD1 as a possible D gene (5 bases). The germline V and J ends were trimmed by 1 base and 10 bases, with 16 bases remaining between them. CDR1 MNHEY and CDR2 SMNVEV come from the germline V gene (reference sequence). This CDR3 has 15 amino acids.

The V gene is TRBV19, the J gene TRBJ2-2; 11 nucleotides align to TRBD2. CDR3 length: 15 residues. The V gene end was trimmed by 2 bases and the J gene end by 6 bases; junction bases not matched to a gene: 2. In germline, CDR1 is LNHDA, CDR2 SQIVND (reference sequence). The CDR3 loop reads CASSILAGGSGELFF. The CDR3 DNA reads as TGTGCCAGTAGTATACTAGCGGGAGGTTCCGGGGAGCTGTTTTTT.

This clonotype was seen more than once but under ten times. J is TRBJ2-7 and V is TRBV7-9, with 7 bases that match TRBD1. Germline CDR1 reads SEHNR; CDR2 reads FQNEAQ (reference sequence). V gave up 4 bases and J gave up 2 bases; unmatched junction bases: 20. This CDR3 has 19 residues. This chain's CDR3 is CASSSPRSPGTARPYEQYF. CDR3 sequence (DNA): TGTGCCAGCAGCTCGCCCCGCTCCCCAGGGACAGCCAGACCCTACGAGCAGTACTTC.

This chain joins TRBV5-1 and TRBJ2-7, with TRBD2 identical over 9 bases. Germline V gene sequence: CDR1 SGHRS, CDR2 YFSETQ. Trimming removed 0 bases from V and 2 bases from J; junction bases left unmatched: 3. The CDR3 runs 15 residues. CDR3: CASSLGGGAPYEQYF. DNA of the CDR3: TGCGCCAGCAGCTTGGGCGGGGGGGCCCCCTACGAGCAGTACTTC.

V gene TRBV20-1 combines with J gene TRBJ2-1, with 11 bases aligning to TRBD2. There are 13 residues in the CDR3. The trim removed 5 bases at V and 12 bases at J, leaving 9 bases unmatched. Germline loops: CDR1 DFQATT, CDR2 SNEGSKA (reference sequence). The DNA of the CDR3 is TGCAGTGCTGGGACTAGCGGATATGGCGCGCAGTTCTTC. Translation gives CSAGTSGYGAQFF.

The chain links TRBV12-3 or TRBV12-4 to TRBJ1-1; 7 positions match TRBD1. The junction had 7 bases not matched to a gene; V was cut back by 6 bases and J by 3 bases. The CDR3 has 14 amino acids. The CDR3 is CASSRRGPDTEAFF. The CDR3 DNA reads as TGTGCCAGCAGCCGAAGGGGGCCAGACACTGAAGCTTTCTTT.

This clonotype appeared a few times. J is TRBJ1-5 and V is TRBV5-1; 7 bases agree with TRBD1. Germline lookup yields CDR1 SGHRS and CDR2 YFSETQ. CDR3 length equals 15 residues. V shed 2 bases, J shed 5 bases, and the junction held 7 bases outside the gene matches. The CDR3: CASSFAGQPHQPQHF. CDR3 nucleotide sequence: TGCGCCAGCAGCTTCGCGGGACAGCCCCATCAGCCCCAGCATTTT.

This clonotype was detected only once. This rearrangement joins TRBV18 to TRBJ1-5, with unresolved D. Germline V CDR1 and CDR2: KGHSH, LQKENI. The CDR3 has 15 amino acids. Trimming took 2 bases from V and 0 from J, leaving 8 bases between them. The CDR3 nucleotides are TGTGCCAGCTCACCAGACTCTGATAGCAATCAGCCCCAGCATTTT. Residues: CASSPDSDSNQPQHF.

The chain combines TRBV7-2 with TRBJ1-2; TRBD1 matches 10 bases. Unmatched junction bases numbered 5, after V lost 5 bases and J lost 8 bases. This CDR3 has 13 residues. CDR1 and CDR2 from the germline V gene are SGHTA and FQGNSA. The CDR3 loop reads CASSRGTGVGYTF. CDR3 nucleotide sequence: TGTGCCAGCAGCCGCGGGACAGGGGTGGGCTACACCTTC.

The chain recombines TRBV2 with TRBJ1-2, with TRBD1 as a possible D gene (5 bases). The CDR3 contains 13 residues. The V gene lost 7 bases and the J gene lost 6 bases, with 15 bases spanning the gap. The germline CDR1 and CDR2 sequences are SNHLY and FYNNEI. The CDR3 spells CASNRGFTDGYTF. The CDR3 DNA sequence: TGTGCCAGCAACCGGGGCTTTACGGATGGCTACACCTTC.

The gene calls are TRBV2 and TRBJ2-2; D is perhaps TRBD2 (6 bases). V was shortened by 8 bases and J by 1 base, with 14 bases between the two germline ends. CDR1 and CDR2 (germline): SNHLY, FYNNEI. This CDR3 comprises 15 residues. The CDR3 protein is CASSPSEKNTGELFF. Written as DNA, the CDR3 is TGTGCCAGCTCTCCTAGCGAGAAGAACACCGGGGAGCTGTTTTTT.

This clonotype was picked up many times. V and J are TRBV5-1 and TRBJ1-2; maybe TRBD1 (6 bases). This CDR3 is 15 amino acids long. CDR1 SGHRS and CDR2 YFSETQ come from the germline V gene. V shed 4 bases and J shed 2 bases, with 15 bases lying between them. The CDR3 nucleotides are TGCGCCAGCAGCGGGGGGGCGACTGCAAACTATGGCTACACCTTC. This gives the protein CASSGGATANYGYTF.

This clonotype was detected ten times or more. The J gene is TRBJ1-1, the V gene TRBV12-3 or TRBV12-4, with a tentative D call TRBD1 (6 bases). This CDR3 has 14 amino acids. Trimming took off 3 bases at V and 1 base at J, with 9 bases between the two ends. The CDR3 nucleotides read TGTGCCAGCAGTTTCGGGGGCCCGAACACTGAAGCTTTCTTT. Residues: CASSFGGPNTEAFF.

J is TRBJ1-1 and V is TRBV14; no definite D call. Germline CDR1 SGHDN, CDR2 FVKESK. V was pared by 2 bases and J by 3 bases, with 19 bases between. This CDR3 has 17 amino acids. The CDR3 is CASSQSSPWETDTEAFF. The CDR3 DNA follows: TGTGCCAGCAGCCAATCTTCCCCTTGGGAGACGGACACTGAAGCTTTCTTT. The full variable domain, with the rest looked up from reference TRBV14 and TRBJ1-1, is EAGVTQFPSHSVIEKGQTVTLRCDPISGHDNLYWYRRVMGKEIKFLLHFVKESKQDESGMPNNRFLAERTGGTYSTLKVQPAELEDSGVYFCASSQSSPWETDTEAFFGQGTRLTVV.

The CDR3 region has the DNA TGCAGCGTTGTGACCACCGTCGGTATCACCGGGGAGCTGTTTTTT. The encoded protein is CSVVTTVGITGELFF. This sequence joins TRBV29-1 and TRBJ2-2, with no clear D. The CDR3 runs 15 residues. V lost 4 bases and J lost 4, with 16 bases in between. Per the germline V gene, CDR1 is SQVTM and CDR2 is ANQGSEA.

The chain couples TRBV5-1 to TRBJ2-7, with D maybe TRBD1 (6 bases). The CDR3 spans 17 residues. Germline values: CDR1 SGHRS, CDR2 YFSETQ. Trimming took off 0 bases at V and 0 bases at J, with 16 bases between the two ends. Here the CDR3 reads CASSLAVGAVASYEQYF. For the CDR3, the DNA is TGCGCCAGCAGCTTGGCCGTGGGGGCGGTGGCCTCCTACGAGCAGTACTTC.

This clonotype has more than one count but fewer than ten. The chain links TRBV7-3 to TRBJ1-1; 8 positions agree with TRBD1. The CDR3 has 15 amino acids. The germline V gene has CDR1 SGHTA and CDR2 FQGTGA. With V trimmed by 2 bases and J by 7 bases, 9 bases remained unmatched. The CDR3 region is CASSLSAGGMGEAFF. The CDR3, as DNA: TGTGCCAGCAGCTTATCCGCAGGGGGCATGGGTGAAGCTTTCTTT.

This clonotype was seen a few times. This CDR3 is CASSRTLEVGFF. The DNA of the CDR3 is TGTGCCAGCAGCCGCACACTGGAGGTGGGGTTCTTC. The gene calls are TRBV7-2 and TRBJ2-1; TRBD2 is a possible D gene (5 bases). V was clipped by 5 bases and J by 15 bases, with 17 bases between them. The germline CDR1 and CDR2 sequences are SGHTA and FQGNSA. CDR3 size: 12 residues.

This clonotype was counted a few times. V is TRBV10-3 and J is TRBJ2-5; 8 bases map to TRBD2. CDR3 length: 13 amino acids. V lost 3 bases, J lost 3 bases, and 0 bases stayed unmatched. Germline V gene lookup returns CDR1 ENHRY and CDR2 SYGVKD. CDR3 sequence (DNA): TGTGCCATCAGTGATAGCGGGAAAGAGACCCAGTACTTC. This codes for CAISDSGKETQYF.

This clonotype was counted only a few times. V and J are TRBV5-1 and TRBJ1-1, with D possibly being TRBD1 (6 bases). V dropped 0 bases and J dropped 5 bases, with 14 bases sitting between them. The CDR3 is 15 amino acids. CDR1 and CDR2 (germline): SGHRS, YFSETQ. CDR3 residues: CASSLDFVGGTEAFF. The DNA for the CDR3 is TGCGCCAGCAGCTTGGACTTCGTAGGGGGGACTGAAGCTTTCTTT.

This clonotype was recorded once. This chain joins TRBV12-5 and TRBJ2-5; 7 bases fit TRBD2. Germline V lookup: CDR1 LGHNT, CDR2 FRNRAP. With 6 bases clipped from V and 1 base from J, the junction kept 8 bases outside the gene matches. The CDR3 is 15 residues long. The CDR3 region is CASGTPSGTQETQYF. CDR3 nucleotides: TGTGCTAGTGGAACTCCTAGCGGCACCCAAGAGACCCAGTACTTC.

The chain recombines TRBV5-1 with TRBJ1-1; maybe TRBD1 (6 bases). Germline values: CDR1 SGHRS, CDR2 YFSETQ. This CDR3 is 17 amino acids long. V was pared by 0 bases and J by 3 bases, with 18 bases between. The DNA for the CDR3 is TGCGCCAGCAGCTTGGCCCTTTTGACAGGCCGGCACACTGAAGCTTTCTTT. It yields the protein CASSLALLTGRHTEAFF.

This clonotype was seen more than once but under ten times. The gene calls are TRBV4-3 and TRBJ1-1; tentative D call: TRBD1 (6 bases). Germline V gene data show CDR1 as LGHNA and CDR2 as YSLEER. This CDR3 is built from 15 residues. The V end lost 0 bases, the J end lost 5 bases, and 13 bases lay between the germline ends. The CDR3: CASSQEPGAKTEAFF. The CDR3 DNA sequence: TGCGCCAGCAGCCAAGAGCCAGGGGCGAAGACTGAAGCTTTCTTT.

This clonotype has ten or more counts. This chain joins TRBV2 and TRBJ2-3; 9 bases are a match to TRBD2. This CDR3 has 15 residues. Trimming removed 4 bases from V and 4 bases from J; junction bases left unmatched: 6. Looked up from germline, CDR1 is SNHLY and CDR2 is FYNNEI. CDR3 sequence reads: CASSGVSGSADTQYF. The CDR3 bases are TGTGCCAGCAGTGGGGTTAGCGGGAGCGCAGATACGCAGTATTTT.

This clonotype has ten or more counts. The chain links TRBV29-1 to TRBJ2-2; a weak D match, TRBD1 (6 bases). V dropped 7 bases and J dropped 6 bases, with 15 bases sitting between them. CDR3 length: 13 residues. CDR1 is SQVTM and CDR2 is ANQGSEA in the germline V gene. CDR3 sequence reads: CSGGQNYAGELFF. CDR3 coding DNA: TGCAGCGGCGGACAGAACTACGCCGGGGAGCTGTTTTTT.

This clonotype was counted only a few times. V and J are TRBV5-1 and TRBJ2-3, with 10 bases lining up with TRBD1. CDR1 SGHRS and CDR2 YFSETQ come from the germline V gene. The V gene end was trimmed by 5 bases and the J gene end by 1 base; junction bases not matched to a gene: 7. This CDR3 contains 16 residues. The chain's CDR3 is CASSRDRGGGTDTQYF. The CDR3 nucleotides are TGCGCCAGCAGTCGGGACAGGGGAGGTGGCACAGATACGCAGTATTTT.